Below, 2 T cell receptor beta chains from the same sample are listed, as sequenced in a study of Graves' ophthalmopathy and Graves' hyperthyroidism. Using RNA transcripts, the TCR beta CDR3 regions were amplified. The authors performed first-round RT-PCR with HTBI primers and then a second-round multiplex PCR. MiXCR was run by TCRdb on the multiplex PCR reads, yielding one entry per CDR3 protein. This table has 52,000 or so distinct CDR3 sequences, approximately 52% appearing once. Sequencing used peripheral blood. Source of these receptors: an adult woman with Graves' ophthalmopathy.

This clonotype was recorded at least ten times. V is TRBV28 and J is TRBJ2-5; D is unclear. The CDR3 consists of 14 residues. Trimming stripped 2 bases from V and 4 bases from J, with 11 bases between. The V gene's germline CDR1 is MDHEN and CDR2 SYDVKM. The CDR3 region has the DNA TGTGCCAGCAGTTTAGGGTCAGTCCTAGAGACCCAGTACTTC. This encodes CASSLGSVLETQYF.

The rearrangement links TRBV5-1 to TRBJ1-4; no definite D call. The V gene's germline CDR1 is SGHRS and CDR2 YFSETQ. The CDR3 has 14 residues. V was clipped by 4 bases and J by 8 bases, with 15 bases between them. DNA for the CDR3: TGCGCCAGCAGCCCTCGGGAAGCGGGGGAAAAACTGTTTTTT. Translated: CASSPREAGEKLFF.